This T cell receptor beta chain was sequenced in a study of identical twins. General study results and limits: Weaker excess twin sharing was observed in beta out-of-frame sequences. Out-of-frame TCR alpha sharing in monozygotic twins exceeded recombination model predictions. While abundant cord blood beta clonotypes carried fewer insertions, memory repertoires showed no such pattern.

Per germline, CDR1 SGHRS and CDR2 YFSETQ. The CDR3 contains 15 residues. TCRdb re-called the 5' RACE reads with MiXCR, one entry per CDR3 protein. The sample records 1.5 million to 2 million distinct CDR3 sequences, about 31% being singletons. This clonotype showed up many times. The antigen is undetermined. Germline is not matched at one junction end, which may reflect a read error. The V and J genes are TRBV5-1 and TRBJ2-1; D is undetermined. The clonotype was recovered from a newborn girl in good health. Sequencing was performed on cord blood. The CDR3 DNA sequence: TGTGCCAGCAGCTTAGTGCCGGGTTCCTACAATGAGCAGTTCTTC. Protein sequence: CASSLVPGSYNEQFF. Filled out from reference TRBV5-1 and TRBJ2-1, the complete variable domain reads KAGVTQTPRYLIKTRGQQVTLSCSPISGHRSVSWYQQTPGQGLQFLFEYFSETQRNKGNFPGRFSGRQFSNSRSEMNVSTLELGDSALYLCASSLVPGSYNEQFFGPGTRLTVL.